The TCR beta chain described here comes from a study of shared clonotypes between healthy human individuals. About the study: Per-donor plates numbered three CD4 naive, three CD4 memory, two CD8 naive and one CD8 memory. Study results and limitations: Deeper or shallower sequencing was expected to change how clonotypes are shared among donors. Shared clonotypes: about 5% naive CD4, 3% to 3.5% naive CD8, around 2.2% memory CD4, 0.35% to 0.5% memory CD8.

Repertoires were generated with immunoSEQ multiplex PCR, while TCRdb's copy carries only in-frame clones and drops some. Of 2 million to 2.5 million clones listed, around 95% are singletons. In regard to this clone: Its antigen is not identified.

Division of CD4+ cells produced a CD45RA+ naive subset and a CD45RA-negative memory subset. CDR1 SQVTM and CDR2 ANQGSEA come from the germline V gene. Trimming left V 5 bases short and J 6 bases short, with 11 bases between. CDR3 length: 11 residues. This receptor was taken from a man aged 18 to 35 in good health. The sequenced material came from naive CD4+ T cells sorted from blood. This sample's subset: CD45RA+ positively selected. The chain carries TRBV29-1 and TRBJ2-7; D possibly corresponds to TRBD1 (6 bases). The CDR3 region is CSVTRGSEQYF. Written as DNA, the CDR3 is TGCAGCGTTACCAGGGGCTCCGAGCAGTACTTC.